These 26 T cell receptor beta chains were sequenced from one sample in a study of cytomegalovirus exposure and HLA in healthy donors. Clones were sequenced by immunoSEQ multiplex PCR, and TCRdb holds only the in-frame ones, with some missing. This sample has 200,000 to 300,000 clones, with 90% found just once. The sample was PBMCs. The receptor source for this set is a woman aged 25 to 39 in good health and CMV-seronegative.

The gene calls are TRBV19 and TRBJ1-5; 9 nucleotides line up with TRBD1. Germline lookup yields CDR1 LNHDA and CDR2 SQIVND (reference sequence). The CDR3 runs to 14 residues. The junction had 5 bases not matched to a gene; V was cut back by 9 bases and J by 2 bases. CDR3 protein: CASWDRAGNQPQHF. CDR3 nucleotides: TGTGCCAGCTGGGACAGGGCTGGCAATCAGCCCCAGCATTTT. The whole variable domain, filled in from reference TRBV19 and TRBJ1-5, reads DGGITQSPKYLFRKEGQNVTLSCEQNLNHDAMYWYRQDPGQGLRLIYYSQIVNDFQKGDIAEGYSVSREKKESFPLTVTSAQKNPTAFYLCASWDRAGNQPQHFGDGTRLSIL.

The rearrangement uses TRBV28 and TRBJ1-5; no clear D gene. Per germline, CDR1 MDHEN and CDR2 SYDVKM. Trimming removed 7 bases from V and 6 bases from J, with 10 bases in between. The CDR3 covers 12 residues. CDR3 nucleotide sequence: TGTGCCAGCATAGCAATAGGTCAGCCCCAGCATTTT. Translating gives CASIAIGQPQHF.

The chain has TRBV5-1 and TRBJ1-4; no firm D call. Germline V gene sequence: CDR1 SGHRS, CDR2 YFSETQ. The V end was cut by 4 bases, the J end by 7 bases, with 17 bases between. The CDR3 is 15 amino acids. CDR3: CASSPRPADGEKLFF. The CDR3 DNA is TGCGCCAGCAGCCCCCGCCCGGCGGATGGTGAAAAACTGTTTTTT.

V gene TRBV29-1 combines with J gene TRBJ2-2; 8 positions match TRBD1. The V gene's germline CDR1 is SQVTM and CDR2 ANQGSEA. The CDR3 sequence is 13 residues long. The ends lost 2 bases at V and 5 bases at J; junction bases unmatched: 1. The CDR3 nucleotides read TGCAGCGTTGAAAGGACAGGGACCGGGGAGCTGTTTTTT. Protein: CSVERTGTGELFF.

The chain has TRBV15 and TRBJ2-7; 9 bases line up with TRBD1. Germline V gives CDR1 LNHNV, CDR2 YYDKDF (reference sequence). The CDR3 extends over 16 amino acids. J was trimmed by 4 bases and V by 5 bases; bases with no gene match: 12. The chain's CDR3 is CATSVSGQGNWYEQYF. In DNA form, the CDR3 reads TGTGCCACCAGCGTATCGGGACAGGGAAATTGGTACGAGCAGTACTTC.

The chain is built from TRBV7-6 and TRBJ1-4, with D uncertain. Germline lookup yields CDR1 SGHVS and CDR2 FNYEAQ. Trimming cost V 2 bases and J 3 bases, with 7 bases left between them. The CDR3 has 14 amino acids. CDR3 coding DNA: TGTGCCAGCAGCTTACTTGATCCTAATGAAAAACTGTTTTTT. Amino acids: CASSLLDPNEKLFF.

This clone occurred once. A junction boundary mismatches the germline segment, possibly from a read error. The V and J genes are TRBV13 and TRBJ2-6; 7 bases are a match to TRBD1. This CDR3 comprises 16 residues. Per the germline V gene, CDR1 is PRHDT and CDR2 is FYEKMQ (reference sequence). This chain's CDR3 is CASSIGTGAGANVLTF. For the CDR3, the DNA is TGTGCCAGCAGCATAGGAACAGGGGCTGGGGCCAACGTCCTGACTTTC.

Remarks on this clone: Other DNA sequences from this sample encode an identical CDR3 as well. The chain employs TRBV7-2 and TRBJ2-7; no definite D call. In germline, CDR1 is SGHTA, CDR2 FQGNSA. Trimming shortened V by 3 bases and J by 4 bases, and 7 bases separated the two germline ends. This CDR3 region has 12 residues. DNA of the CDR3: TGTGCCAGCAGCTTGTTGGGTTACGAGCAGTACTTC. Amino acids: CASSLLGYEQYF.

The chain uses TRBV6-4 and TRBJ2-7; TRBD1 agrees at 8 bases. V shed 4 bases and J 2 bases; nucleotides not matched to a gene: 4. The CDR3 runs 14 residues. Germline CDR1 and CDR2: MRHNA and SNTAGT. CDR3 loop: CASSAEQGAYEQYF. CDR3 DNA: TGTGCCAGCAGTGCGGAACAGGGGGCCTACGAGCAGTACTTC.

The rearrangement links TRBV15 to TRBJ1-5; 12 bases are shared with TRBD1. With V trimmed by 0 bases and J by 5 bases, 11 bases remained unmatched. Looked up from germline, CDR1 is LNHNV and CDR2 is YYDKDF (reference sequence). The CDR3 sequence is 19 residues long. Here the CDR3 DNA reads TGTGCCACCAGCAGAGATTCGGGGACAGGGGGCCAGAGGGATCAGCCCCAGCATTTT. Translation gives CATSRDSGTGGQRDQPQHF. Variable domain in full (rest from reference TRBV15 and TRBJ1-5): DAMVIQNPRYQVTQFGKPVTLSCSQTLNHNVMYWYQQKSSQAPKLLFHYYDKDFNNEADTPDNFQSRRPNTSFCFLDIRSPGLGDTAMYLCATSRDSGTGGQRDQPQHFGDGTRLSIL.

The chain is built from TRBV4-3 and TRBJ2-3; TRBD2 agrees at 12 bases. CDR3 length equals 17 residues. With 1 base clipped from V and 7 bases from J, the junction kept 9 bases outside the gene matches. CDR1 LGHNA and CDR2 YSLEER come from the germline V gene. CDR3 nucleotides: TGCGCCAGCAGCCAAGTCTGGACTAGCGGGGACACTCATACGCAGTATTTT. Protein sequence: CASSQVWTSGDTHTQYF.

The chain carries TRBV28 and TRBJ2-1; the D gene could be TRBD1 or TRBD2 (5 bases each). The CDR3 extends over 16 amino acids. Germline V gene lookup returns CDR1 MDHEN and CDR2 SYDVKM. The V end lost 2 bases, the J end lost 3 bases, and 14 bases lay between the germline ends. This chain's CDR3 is CASSLVDSGRYNEQFF. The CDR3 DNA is TGTGCCAGCAGTTTAGTCGACAGCGGACGCTACAATGAGCAGTTCTTC.

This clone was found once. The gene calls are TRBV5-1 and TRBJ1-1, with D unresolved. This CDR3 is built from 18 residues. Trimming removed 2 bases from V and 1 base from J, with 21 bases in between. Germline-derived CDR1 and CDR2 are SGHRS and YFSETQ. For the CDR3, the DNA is TGCGCCAGCAGCTTCTCCACGACCGGGCTCTATGAGAACACTGAAGCTTTCTTT. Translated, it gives CASSFSTTGLYENTEAFF.

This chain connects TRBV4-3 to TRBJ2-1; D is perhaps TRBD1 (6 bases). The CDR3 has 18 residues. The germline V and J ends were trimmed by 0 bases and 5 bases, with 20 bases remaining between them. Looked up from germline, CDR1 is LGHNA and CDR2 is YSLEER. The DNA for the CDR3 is TGCGCCAGCAGCCAAGATGTCGACGGTGGTGCAGGGGACAATGAGCAGTTCTTC. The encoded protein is CASSQDVDGGAGDNEQFF.

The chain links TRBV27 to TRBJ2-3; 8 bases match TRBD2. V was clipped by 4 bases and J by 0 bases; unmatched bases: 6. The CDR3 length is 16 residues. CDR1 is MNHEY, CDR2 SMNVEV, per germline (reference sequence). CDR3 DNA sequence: TGTGCCAGCAGTTGGTCTAGCGGGCCTAGCACAGATACGCAGTATTTT. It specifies CASSWSSGPSTDTQYF.

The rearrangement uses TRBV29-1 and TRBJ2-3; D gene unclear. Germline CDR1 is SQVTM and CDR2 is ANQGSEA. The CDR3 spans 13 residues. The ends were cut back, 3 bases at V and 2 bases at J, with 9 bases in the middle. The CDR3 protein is CSVDDRYTDTQYF. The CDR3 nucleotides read TGCAGCGTTGATGATCGCTACACAGATACGCAGTATTTT.

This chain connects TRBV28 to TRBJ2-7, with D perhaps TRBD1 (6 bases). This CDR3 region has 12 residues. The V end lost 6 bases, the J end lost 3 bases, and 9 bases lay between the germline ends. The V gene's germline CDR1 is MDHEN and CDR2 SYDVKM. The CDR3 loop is CASRVQGYEQYF. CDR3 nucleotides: TGTGCCAGCAGGGTACAGGGCTACGAGCAGTACTTC.

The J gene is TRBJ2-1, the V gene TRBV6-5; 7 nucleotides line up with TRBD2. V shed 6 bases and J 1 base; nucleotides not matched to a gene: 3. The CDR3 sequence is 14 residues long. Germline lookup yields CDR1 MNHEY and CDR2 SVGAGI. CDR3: CASRVAGSYNEQFF. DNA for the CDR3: TGTGCCAGCAGGGTAGCGGGTTCCTACAATGAGCAGTTCTTC.

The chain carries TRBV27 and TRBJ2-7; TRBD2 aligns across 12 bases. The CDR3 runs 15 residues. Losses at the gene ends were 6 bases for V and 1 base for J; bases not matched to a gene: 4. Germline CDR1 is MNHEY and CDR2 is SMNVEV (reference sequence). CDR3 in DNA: TGTGCCAGCAGCTCTACTAGCGGGAGGTCCTACGAGCAGTACTTC. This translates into CASSSTSGRSYEQYF.

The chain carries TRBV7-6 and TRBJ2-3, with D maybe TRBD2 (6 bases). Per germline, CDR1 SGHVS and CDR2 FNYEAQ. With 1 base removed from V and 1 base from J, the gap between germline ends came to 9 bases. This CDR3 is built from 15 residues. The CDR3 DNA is TGTGCCAGCAGCTTAGGGAGGGTGGGCACAGATACGCAGTATTTT. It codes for CASSLGRVGTDTQYF.

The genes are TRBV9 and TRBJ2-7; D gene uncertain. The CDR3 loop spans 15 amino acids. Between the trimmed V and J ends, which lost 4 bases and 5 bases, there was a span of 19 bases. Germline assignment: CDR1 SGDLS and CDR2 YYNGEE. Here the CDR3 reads CASSQMRGSQDEQYF. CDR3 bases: TGTGCCAGCAGCCAGATGCGTGGCAGCCAAGACGAGCAGTACTTC.

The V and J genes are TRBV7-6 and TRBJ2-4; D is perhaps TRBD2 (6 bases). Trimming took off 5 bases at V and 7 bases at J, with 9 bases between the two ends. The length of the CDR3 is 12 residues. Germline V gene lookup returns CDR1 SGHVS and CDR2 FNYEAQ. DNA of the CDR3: TGTGCCAGCAGCGCGGAGGGGAACATTCAGTACTTC. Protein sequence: CASSAEGNIQYF.

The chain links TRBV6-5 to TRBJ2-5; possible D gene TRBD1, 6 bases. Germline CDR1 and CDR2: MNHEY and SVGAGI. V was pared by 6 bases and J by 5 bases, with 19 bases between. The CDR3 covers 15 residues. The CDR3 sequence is CASRRDTTILETQYF. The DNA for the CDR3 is TGTGCCAGCAGGAGGGACACCACGATATTGGAGACCCAGTACTTC.

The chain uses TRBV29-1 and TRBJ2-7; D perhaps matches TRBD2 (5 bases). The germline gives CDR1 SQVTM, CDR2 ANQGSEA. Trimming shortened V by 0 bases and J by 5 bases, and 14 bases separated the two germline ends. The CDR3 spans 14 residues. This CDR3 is CSVEDKAPGDEQYF. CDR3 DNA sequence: TGCAGCGTTGAAGATAAGGCACCCGGGGACGAGCAGTACTTC.

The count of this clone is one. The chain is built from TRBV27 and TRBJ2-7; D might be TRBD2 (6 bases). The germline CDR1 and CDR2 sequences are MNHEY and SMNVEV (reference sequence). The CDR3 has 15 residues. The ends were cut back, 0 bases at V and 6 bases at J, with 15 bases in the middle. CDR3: CASSLSPQGGVEQYF. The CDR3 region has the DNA TGTGCCAGCAGTTTATCCCCCCAGGGAGGTGTCGAGCAGTACTTC.

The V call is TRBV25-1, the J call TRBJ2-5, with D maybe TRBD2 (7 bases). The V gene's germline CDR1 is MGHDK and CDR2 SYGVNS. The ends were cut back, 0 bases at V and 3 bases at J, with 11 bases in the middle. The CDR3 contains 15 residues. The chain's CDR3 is CASSEYGGAEETQYF. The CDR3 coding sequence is TGTGCCAGCAGTGAATATGGGGGGGCAGAAGAGACCCAGTACTTC.